The rows below give T cell receptor beta chains drawn from one sample of a study of blood T cell repertoires in COVID-19. The table came from immunoSEQ multiplex PCR; TCRdb's copy has only in-frame clones and leaves some out. The sample records fewer than 300,000 clones, approximately 90% being singletons. The sequencing input was peripheral blood. Receptors were obtained from a woman aged 45 to 65 with COVID-19, enrolled during active disease. Both conserved end residues are part of each CDR3. D genes are given only for firm matches. Clone size, where shown, is once, few, many, or a class for clones that have expanded.

D gene,clone size,J gene,V gene,CDR3 length,CDR3 protein,CDR3 DNA
TRBD2,once,TRBJ2-5,TRBV2,18,CASSEALGAGGPQETQYF,TGTGCCAGCAGTGAAGCGCTTGGGGCGGGAGGGCCGCAAGAGACCCAGTACTTC
TRBD2,once,TRBJ2-5,TRBV7-2,17,CASSLAKLAGARETQYF,TGTGCCAGCAGCTTAGCGAAGTTAGCGGGAGCCCGGGAGACCCAGTACTTC
TRBD1,.,TRBJ1-3,TRBV3-1/TRBV3-2,15,CASTRGLQGGNTIYF,TGTGCCAGCACCAGGGGGTTACAAGGGGGAAACACCATATATTTT
.,.,TRBJ2-1,TRBV14,14,CASSLPGTYNEQFF,TGTGCCAGCAGCCTGCCCGGGACCTACAATGAGCAGTTCTTC
TRBD2,.,TRBJ2-3,TRBV27,16,CASSFLGGRAFDTQYF,TGTGCCAGCAGTTTTTTGGGCGGGAGGGCCTTCGATACGCAGTATTTT
TRBD2,.,TRBJ2-3,TRBV2,20,CASSEALLAGGYPSTDTQYF,TGTGCCAGCAGTGAAGCGCTTCTTGCGGGAGGGTATCCGAGCACAGATACGCAGTATTTT
.,.,TRBJ2-2,TRBV21-1,18,CASSKARLGTSGPGELFF,TGTGCCAGCAGCAAAGCACGCCTGGGGACTAGCGGGCCCGGGGAGCTGTTTTTT
.,.,TRBJ2-1,TRBV19,14,CASSIQGPYNEQFF,TGTGCCAGTAGTATCCAGGGTCCCTACAATGAGCAGTTCTTC
.,.,TRBJ2-7,TRBV10-3,12,CATRTASYEQYF,TGTGCCACCAGGACAGCCTCCTACGAGCAGTACTTC
.,.,TRBJ1-1,TRBV29-1,12,CSGKTANTEAFF,TGCAGCGGAAAGACAGCGAACACTGAAGCTTTCTTT
.,once,TRBJ2-2,TRBV24-1,17,CATSDPRTDANTGELFF,TGTGCCACCAGTGATCCTCGGACTGACGCGAACACCGGGGAGCTGTTTTTT
TRBD2,.,TRBJ2-1,TRBV27,13,CAIRSGSLNEQFF,TGTGCCATCCGTAGCGGGAGTTTGAATGAGCAGTTCTTC
TRBD1,.,TRBJ2-7,TRBV18,14,CASSKTGPAYEQYF,TGTGCCAGCTCAAAGACAGGGCCGGCCTACGAGCAGTACTTC
.,.,TRBJ1-1,TRBV6-5,13,CASSYQGVTEAFF,TGTGCCAGCAGTTATCAGGGTGTCACTGAAGCTTTCTTT
TRBD2,.,TRBJ2-3,TRBV6-6,16,CASSYSKWAGADTQYF,TGTGCCAGCAGTTACTCGAAATGGGCGGGAGCAGATACGCAGTATTTT
TRBD1,.,TRBJ1-5,TRBV7-6,15,CASSQGQGNWEPQHF,TGTGCCAGCAGCCAGGGACAGGGCAATTGGGAGCCCCAGCATTTT
TRBD2,.,TRBJ2-3,TRBV24-1,16,CATSDQTSGNTDTQYF,TGTGCCACCAGTGACCAGACTAGCGGCAACACAGATACGCAGTATTTT
TRBD2,.,TRBJ2-5,TRBV4-2,17,CASSQGGTSGSMETQYF,TGTGCCAGCAGCCAAGGGGGTACTAGCGGGAGTATGGAGACCCAGTACTTC
.,.,TRBJ1-4,TRBV21-1,16,CASSRTGGATNEKLFF,TGTGCCAGCAGCAGAACAGGGGGCGCAACTAATGAAAAACTGTTTTTT
TRBD1,.,TRBJ2-1,TRBV4-3,14,CASSQLQGVGEQFF,TGCGCCAGCAGCCAACTCCAGGGGGTAGGCGAGCAGTTCTTC
.,.,TRBJ1-6,TRBV7-9,14,CAAREYSDNSPLHF,TGTGCCGCCCGGGAGTATAGCGATAATTCACCCCTCCACTTT
TRBD2,.,TRBJ2-1,TRBV4-2,17,CASSQGVTSGRNNEQFF,TGTGCCAGCAGCCAAGGAGTGACTAGCGGGAGGAACAATGAGCAGTTCTTC
.,.,TRBJ1-4,TRBV11-3,13,CASSLTSTVGLFF,TGTGCCAGCAGCTTAACCTCGACTGTCGGACTGTTTTTT
.,.,TRBJ1-3,TRBV30,12,CAWINSGNTIYF,TGTGCCTGGATTAACTCTGGAAACACCATATATTTT
TRBD1,.,TRBJ2-3,TRBV7-3,18,CASSSVWGQGAVGDTQYF,TGTGCCAGCAGCTCAGTATGGGGACAGGGGGCAGTGGGAGATACGCAGTATTTT
.,.,TRBJ2-7,TRBV19,15,CASSRLSTDSYEQYF,TGTGCCAGTAGTAGATTATCGACAGACTCCTACGAGCAGTACTTC
TRBD2,.,TRBJ2-1,TRBV3-1/TRBV3-2,16,CASSHAGTSGYNEQFF,TGTGCCAGCAGCCATGCCGGGACTAGCGGTTACAATGAGCAGTTCTTC
TRBD1,once,TRBJ1-2,TRBV19,14,CASSIHRGEAGYTF,TGTGCCAGTAGTATTCACAGGGGCGAAGCTGGCTACACCTTC
TRBD1,.,TRBJ1-4,TRBV18,14,CASSSGTVNEKLFF,TGTGCCAGCTCGTCCGGGACAGTCAATGAAAAACTGTTTTTT
TRBD1,.,TRBJ1-5,TRBV2,15,CASRDRDSSNQPQHF,TGTGCCAGCAGGGATAGGGACAGTAGCAATCAGCCCCAGCATTTT
TRBD1,.,TRBJ1-5,TRBV12-3/TRBV12-4,12,CASTTDRGPLIF,TGTGCCAGCACCACGGACAGGGGGCCCCTCATATTT
TRBD1,.,TRBJ2-7,TRBV6-5,14,CASSATRTGVEQYF,TGTGCCAGCAGCGCCACCCGGACAGGCGTCGAGCAGTACTTC
.,.,TRBJ2-3,TRBV6-4,13,CASSTSYRDTQYF,TGTGCCAGCAGTACCTCTTACAGGGATACGCAGTATTTT
.,.,TRBJ1-5,TRBV5-1,14,CASSFDSPNQPQHF,TGCGCCAGCAGCTTCGACAGTCCCAATCAGCCCCAGCATTTT
.,.,TRBJ1-5,TRBV7-2,12,CASNQANQPQHF,TGTGCCAGCAATCAGGCTAATCAGCCCCAGCATTTT
.,.,TRBJ2-6,TRBV30,18,CAWSVAGTFSSGANVLTF,TGTGCCTGGAGCGTAGCCGGGACATTTAGCTCTGGGGCCAACGTCCTGACTTTC
TRBD1,few,TRBJ1-6,TRBV4-1,15,CASSPSGGLYSPLHF,TGCGCCAGCAGCCCGTCAGGGGGACTGTATTCACCCCTCCACTTT
TRBD1,.,TRBJ1-3,TRBV19,17,CASSMFPSGQGYYTIYF,TGTGCCAGTAGTATGTTCCCATCGGGACAGGGATACTACACCATATATTTT
.,.,TRBJ1-5,TRBV20-1,15,CSASERTAPNQPQHF,TGCAGTGCTAGTGAACGGACTGCCCCCAATCAGCCCCAGCATTTT
TRBD2,once,TRBJ2-1,TRBV19,16,CASSRPSGSSYNEQFF,TGTGCCAGTAGTAGGCCGAGCGGGAGTTCCTACAATGAGCAGTTCTTC
.,.,TRBJ1-3,TRBV19,16,CASSGGWGHSGNTIYF,TGTGCCAGTAGTGGGGGCTGGGGCCACTCTGGAAACACCATATATTTT
TRBD2,.,TRBJ2-5,TRBV5-5,16,CASSSMGLAGQETQYF,TGTGCCAGCAGCTCCATGGGACTAGCGGGACAAGAGACCCAGTACTTC
.,.,TRBJ1-1,TRBV4-1,17,CASSQRTLTDGRTEAFF,TGCGCCAGCAGCCAACGAACCTTAACAGACGGGAGGACTGAAGCTTTCTTT
TRBD2,.,TRBJ2-7,TRBV19,15,CASSPGTSGIYEQYF,TGTGCCAGTAGTCCCGGGACTAGCGGTATCTACGAGCAGTACTTC
.,once,TRBJ1-2,TRBV14,13,CASSFDKDYGYTF,TGTGCCAGCAGTTTTGACAAGGACTATGGCTACACCTTC
TRBD2,.,TRBJ2-5,TRBV5-4,18,CASSLGRTSGRAWETQYF,TGTGCCAGCAGCTTGGGACGGACTAGCGGGAGGGCCTGGGAGACCCAGTACTTC
.,few,TRBJ2-2,TRBV9,14,CASSPLVVTGELFF,TGTGCCAGCAGCCCCCTAGTGGTCACCGGGGAGCTGTTTTTT
.,.,TRBJ2-1,TRBV14,15,CASSPGGPSYNEQFF,TGTGCCAGCAGCCCCGGGGGTCCATCCTACAATGAGCAGTTCTTC
TRBD2,.,TRBJ2-2,TRBV29-1,15,CSVLPSGFNTGELFF,TGCAGCGTCTTGCCTAGCGGGTTTAACACCGGGGAGCTGTTTTTT